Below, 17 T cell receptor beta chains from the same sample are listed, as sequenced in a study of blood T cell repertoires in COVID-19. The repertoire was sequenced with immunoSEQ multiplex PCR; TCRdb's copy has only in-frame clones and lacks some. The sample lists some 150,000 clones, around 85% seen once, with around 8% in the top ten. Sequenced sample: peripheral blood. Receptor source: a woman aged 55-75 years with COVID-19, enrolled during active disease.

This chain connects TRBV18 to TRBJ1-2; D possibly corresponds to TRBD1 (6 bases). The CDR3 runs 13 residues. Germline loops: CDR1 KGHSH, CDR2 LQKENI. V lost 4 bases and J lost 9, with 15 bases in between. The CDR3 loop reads CASSLGGLIRYTF. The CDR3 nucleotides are TGTGCCAGCTCACTCGGGGGGCTTATACGCTACACCTTC.

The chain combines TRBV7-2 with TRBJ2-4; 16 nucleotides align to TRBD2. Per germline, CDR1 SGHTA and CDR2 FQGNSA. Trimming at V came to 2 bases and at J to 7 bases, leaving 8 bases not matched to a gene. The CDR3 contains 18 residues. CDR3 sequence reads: CASSLSGTSGGVQNIQYF. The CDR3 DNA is TGTGCCAGCAGCTTAAGTGGGACTAGCGGGGGGGTTCAGAACATTCAGTACTTC. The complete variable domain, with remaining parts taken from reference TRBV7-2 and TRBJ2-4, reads GAGVSQSPSNKVTEKGKDVELRCDPISGHTALYWYRQSLGQGLEFLIYFQGNSAPDKSGLPSDRFSAERTGGSVSTLTIQRTQQEDSAVYLCASSLSGTSGGVQNIQYFGAGTRLSVL.

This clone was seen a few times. CDR3 nucleotide sequence: TGTGCCAGCAGCTTAAGTAGCGACTATCTCGGCACAGATACGCAGTATTTT. This codes for CASSLSSDYLGTDTQYF. This chain joins TRBV5-6 and TRBJ2-3; possibly TRBD2 for D (5 bases). CDR1 is SGHDT and CDR2 is YYEEEE in the germline V gene. This CDR3 is 17 amino acids long. Trimming removed 2 bases at V and 1 base at J, with 17 bases between. Variable domain in full (rest from reference TRBV5-6 and TRBJ2-3): DAGVTQSPTHLIKTRGQQVTLRCSPKSGHDTVSWYQQALGQGPQFIFQYYEEEERQRGNFPDRFSGHQFPNYSSELNVNALLLGDSALYLCASSLSSDYLGTDTQYFGPGTRLTVL.

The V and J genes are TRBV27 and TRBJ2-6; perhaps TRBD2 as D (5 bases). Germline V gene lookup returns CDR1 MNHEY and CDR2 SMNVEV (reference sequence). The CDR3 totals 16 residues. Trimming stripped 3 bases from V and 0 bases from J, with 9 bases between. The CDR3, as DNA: TGTGCCAGCAGTTTGTATACTAGCTCTGGGGCCAACGTCCTGACTTTC. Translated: CASSLYTSSGANVLTF.

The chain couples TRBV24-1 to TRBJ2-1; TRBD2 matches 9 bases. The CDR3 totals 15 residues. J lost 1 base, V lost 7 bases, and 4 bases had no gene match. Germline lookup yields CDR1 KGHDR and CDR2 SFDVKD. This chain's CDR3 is CATRPAGGSYNEQFF. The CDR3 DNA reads TGTGCCACCAGACCAGCGGGGGGTTCCTACAATGAGCAGTTCTTC.

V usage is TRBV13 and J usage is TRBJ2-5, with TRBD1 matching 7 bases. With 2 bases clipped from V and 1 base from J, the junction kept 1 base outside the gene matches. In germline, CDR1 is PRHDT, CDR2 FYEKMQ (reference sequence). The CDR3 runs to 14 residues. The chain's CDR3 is CASSLTGVQETQYF. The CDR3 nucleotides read TGTGCCAGCAGCTTAACAGGGGTCCAAGAGACCCAGTACTTC.

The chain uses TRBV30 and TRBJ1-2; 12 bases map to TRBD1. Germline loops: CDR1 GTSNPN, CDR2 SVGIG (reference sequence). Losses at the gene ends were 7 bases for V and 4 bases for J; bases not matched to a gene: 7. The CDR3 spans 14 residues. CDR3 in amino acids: CALSRDRGPYGYTF. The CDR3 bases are TGTGCCTTAAGCCGGGACAGGGGGCCCTATGGCTACACCTTC.

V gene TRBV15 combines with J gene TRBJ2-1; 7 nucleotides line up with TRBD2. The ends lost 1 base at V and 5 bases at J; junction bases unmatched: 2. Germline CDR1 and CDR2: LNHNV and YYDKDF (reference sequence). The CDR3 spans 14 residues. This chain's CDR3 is CATSRVGGDNEQFF. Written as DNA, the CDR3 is TGTGCCACCAGCAGAGTGGGGGGGGACAATGAGCAGTTCTTC.

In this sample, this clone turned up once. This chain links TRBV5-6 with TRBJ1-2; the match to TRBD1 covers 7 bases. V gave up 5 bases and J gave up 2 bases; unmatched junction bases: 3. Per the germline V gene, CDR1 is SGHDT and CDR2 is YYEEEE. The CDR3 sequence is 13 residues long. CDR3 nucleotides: TGTGCCAGCAGGCGAGGGGGCAACTATGGCTACACCTTC. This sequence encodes CASRRGGNYGYTF.

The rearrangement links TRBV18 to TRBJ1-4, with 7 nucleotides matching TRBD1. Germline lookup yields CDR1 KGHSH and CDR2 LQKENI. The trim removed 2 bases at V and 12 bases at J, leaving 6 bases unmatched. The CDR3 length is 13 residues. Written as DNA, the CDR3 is TGTGCCAGCTCACCAAGAACAGGGGACCAACTGTTTTTT. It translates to CASSPRTGDQLFF.

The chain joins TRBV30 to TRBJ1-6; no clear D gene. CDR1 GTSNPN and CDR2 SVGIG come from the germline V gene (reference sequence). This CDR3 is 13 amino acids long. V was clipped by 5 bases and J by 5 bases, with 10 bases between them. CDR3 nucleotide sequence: TGTGCCTGGGACTTAAAAAATAATTCACCCCTCCACTTT. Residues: CAWDLKNNSPLHF.

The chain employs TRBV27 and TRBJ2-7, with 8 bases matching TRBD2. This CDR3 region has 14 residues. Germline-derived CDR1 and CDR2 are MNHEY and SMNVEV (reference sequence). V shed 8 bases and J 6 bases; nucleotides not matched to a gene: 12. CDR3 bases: TGTGCCAGCGCGGTTTCCGGACTAGCTGTCGAGCAGTACTTC. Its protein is CASAVSGLAVEQYF.

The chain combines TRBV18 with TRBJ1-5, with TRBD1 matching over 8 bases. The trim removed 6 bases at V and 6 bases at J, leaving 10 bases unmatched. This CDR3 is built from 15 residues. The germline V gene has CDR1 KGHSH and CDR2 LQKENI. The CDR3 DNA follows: TGTGCCAGCTCCCCGACAGGGGAGGAGGGTCAGCCCCAGCATTTT. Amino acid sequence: CASSPTGEEGQPQHF.

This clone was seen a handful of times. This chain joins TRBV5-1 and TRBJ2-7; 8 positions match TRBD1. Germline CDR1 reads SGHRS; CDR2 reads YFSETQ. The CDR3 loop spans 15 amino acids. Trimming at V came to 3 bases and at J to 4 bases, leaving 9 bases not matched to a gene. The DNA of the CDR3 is TGCGCCAGCAGCTCCAGGGGGCGGTCGACTTACGAGCAGTACTTC. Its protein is CASSSRGRSTYEQYF.

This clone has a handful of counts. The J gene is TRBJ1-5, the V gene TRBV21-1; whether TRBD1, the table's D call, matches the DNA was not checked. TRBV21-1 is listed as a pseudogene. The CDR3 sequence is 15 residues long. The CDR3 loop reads CASSKDRVSNQPQHF. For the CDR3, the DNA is TGTGCCAGCAGCAAAGACAGGGTTAGCAATCAGCCCCAGCATTTT.

The CDR3 DNA reads TGTGCCAGCAGCCCTAGCGGGGGAAGACCTGAAAAACTGTTTTTT. The encoded protein is CASSPSGGRPEKLFF. The rearrangement uses TRBV7-8 and TRBJ1-4; perhaps TRBD1 as D (5 bases). CDR1 is SGHVS, CDR2 FQNEAQ, per germline. The CDR3 length is 15 residues. Trimming left V 5 bases short and J 7 bases short, with 17 bases between.

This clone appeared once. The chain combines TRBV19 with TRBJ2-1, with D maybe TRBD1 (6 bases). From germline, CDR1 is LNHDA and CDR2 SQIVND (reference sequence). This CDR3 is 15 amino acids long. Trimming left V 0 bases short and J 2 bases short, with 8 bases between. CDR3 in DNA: TGTGCCAGTAGTATAGAACAGGGAGCCTACAATGAGCAGTTCTTC. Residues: CASSIEQGAYNEQFF.